This TCR beta chain was profiled in a study of T cells in Graves' hyperthyroidism and ophthalmopathy. The overall study: Specimen type is peripheral blood, collected at initial diagnosis prior to any treatment. Whole-study findings and limits: Onset of ophthalmopathy came a median roughly 6.4 months after the model predicted it. Researchers found most expanded thyroid clonotypes above 0.001 in blood as well.

What was amplified from RNA transcripts were TCR beta CDR3 regions. A first-round RT-PCR of the TCR CDR3 used the HTBI primer set. TCRdb re-derived calls from the multiplex PCR reads in MiXCR, one entry per CDR3 protein. Among a few hundred thousand distinct CDR3 sequences listed, roughly 14% were seen once. This clonotype was counted many times. What it recognizes is unknown. Specimen: blood. This sequence originates from a woman aged 30 to 39 with Graves' hyperthyroidism.

In nucleotides, the CDR3 is TGTGCCAGCAGTGAACGGCGCGGGGGAGTGACCCAGTACTTC. It encodes CASSERRGGVTQYF. The chain recombines TRBV2 with TRBJ2-5, with 7 bases matching TRBD2. Germline values: CDR1 SNHLY, CDR2 FYNNEI. V lost 2 bases and J lost 7; bases outside the gene matches: 7. The CDR3 is made up of 14 amino acids.